The clone carrying this T cell receptor (beta chain) was counted a few times. The data originate from a study of blood T cell repertoires in COVID-19. Generated by immunoSEQ multiplex PCR, the TCRdb table keeps only in-frame clones and is missing some. The sample lists around 170,000 clones, less than 90% seen once, with about 5.7% in the top ten. Sequencing was carried out using peripheral blood. The origin of this receptor is a woman between 40 and 55 years old with acute or convalescent COVID-19.

In nucleotides, the CDR3 is TGTGCCTGGAGTCAGGGACTAGAGGGCGAGCAGTACTTC. Amino acid sequence: CAWSQGLEGEQYF. V usage is TRBV30 and J usage is TRBJ2-7; 8 bases fit TRBD2. Germline V gene sequence: CDR1 GTSNPN, CDR2 SVGIG (reference sequence). The CDR3 spans 13 residues. Losses at the gene ends were 2 bases for V and 6 bases for J; bases not matched to a gene: 6.